One sample yielded the 4 T cell receptor beta chains listed below, sequenced in a study of cytomegalovirus exposure and HLA in healthy donors. The PCR used 60 Vbeta and 13 Jbeta primers. Only in-frame clones appear in the TCRdb table, and some are missing; sequencing was by immunoSEQ multiplex PCR. The sample lists 95,000 to 150,000 clones, around two thirds occurring once. Sequencing was performed on PBMCs. The receptors here all came from a woman in her forties in good health and CMV-seropositive.

The chain has TRBV11-2 and TRBJ1-1; D gene unclear. The CDR3 has 12 amino acids. The germline V gene encodes CDR1 SGHAT and CDR2 FQNNGV. Trimming took 3 bases from V and 1 from J, leaving 3 bases between them. The CDR3 protein is CASSLANTEAFF. The CDR3 DNA reads as TGTGCCAGCAGCTTGGCGAACACTGAAGCTTTCTTT.

The V call is TRBV5-1, the J call TRBJ2-7; D uncertain. V dropped 1 base and J dropped 6 bases, with 8 bases sitting between them. This CDR3 comprises 12 residues. The V gene's germline CDR1 is SGHRS and CDR2 YFSETQ. The CDR3 region has the DNA TGCGCCAGCAGCTTGCCCCCCGGCGAGCAGTACTTC. Translating gives CASSLPPGEQYF.

V and J are TRBV29-1 and TRBJ1-2; D may be TRBD1 (5 bases). The CDR3 consists of 13 residues. V lost 5 bases and J 4 bases, leaving 14 bases between the germline ends. Looked up from germline, CDR1 is SQVTM and CDR2 is ANQGSEA. CDR3 nucleotides: TGCAGCGTTCAGGGTAATACCCCCTATGGCTACACCTTC. Translating it yields CSVQGNTPYGYTF.

V and J are TRBV29-1 and TRBJ2-7; no firm D call. The CDR3 sequence is 12 residues long. The germline CDR1 and CDR2 sequences are SQVTM and ANQGSEA. Trimming removed 3 bases at V and 4 bases at J, with 10 bases between. The CDR3 nucleotides are TGCAGCGTTGATCGTAGTCTTTACGAGCAGTACTTC. This translates into CSVDRSLYEQYF.